Given below is one TCR beta chain in context. What it binds is unknown. Germline V gene sequence: CDR1 SGHRS, CDR2 YFSETQ. There are 15 residues in the CDR3. After removal of 2 bases from V and 3 bases from J, the junction contained 6 bases not matched to a gene. The entry originates in a study of response to subunit inactivated influenza vaccine. General study points: Authors proposed each seasonal influenza vaccination draws in few new T cells.

Each CDR3 protein gets one entry after TCRdb re-called the RT-PCR reads with MiXCR. The top ten clones hold roughly a tenth of a sample with around 850,000 distinct CDR3 sequences, less than 20% of them seen once. The clonotype comes from a man aged 45-60 years who received an inactivated influenza vaccine. The chain is built from TRBV5-1 and TRBJ2-3; TRBD1 agrees at 7 bases. Here the sequenced sample was PBMCs from blood, taken 5 to 6 days after vaccination. This CDR3 is CASSLRQGWTDTQYF. Here the CDR3 DNA reads TGCGCCAGCAGCTTACGACAGGGATGGACAGATACGCAGTATTTT.